A selection of T cell receptor beta chains follows, all from one sample in a study of shared clonotypes between healthy human individuals. The table came from immunoSEQ multiplex PCR; TCRdb's copy has only in-frame clones and leaves some out. There are roughly 2.1 million clones in the sample; 85% to 95% occur only once, and approximately 1.7% lies in the top ten. Sequencing used naive CD8+ T cells from PBMCs. The receptors shown here come from a man aged 18 to 30 in good health. Some clones in this sample may be carry-over from other donors' samples. CDR3s include the opening cysteine and the closing phenylalanine or tryptophan. Fields, in order: CDR3 protein, CDR3 length, J gene, V gene.

CDR3aa: CASSQGPPAEDYEQYF
len: 16
j_gene: TRBJ2-7
v_gene: TRBV4-1

CDR3aa: CASSFEGGYNQPQHF
len: 15
j_gene: TRBJ1-5
v_gene: TRBV28

CDR3aa: CASSPIPRHRDHEQYF
len: 16
j_gene: TRBJ2-7
v_gene: TRBV18

CDR3aa: CASSFSGQGVNEQYF
len: 15
j_gene: TRBJ2-7
v_gene: TRBV13

CDR3aa: CASSLTSGSGEQYF
len: 14
j_gene: TRBJ2-7
v_gene: TRBV7-2

CDR3aa: CASSLTGDSPSGANVLTF
len: 18
j_gene: TRBJ2-6
v_gene: TRBV7-3

CDR3aa: CASSPGSGQPVDGYTF
len: 16
j_gene: TRBJ1-2
v_gene: TRBV11-2

CDR3aa: CASSTTQGAGELFF
len: 14
j_gene: TRBJ2-2
v_gene: TRBV7-9

CDR3aa: CASSLFGWSYEQYF
len: 14
j_gene: TRBJ2-7
v_gene: TRBV7-8

CDR3aa: CASSVGGSSTDTQYF
len: 15
j_gene: TRBJ2-3
v_gene: TRBV11-2

CDR3aa: CASSLAGTIYEQYF
len: 14
j_gene: TRBJ2-7
v_gene: TRBV5-1

CDR3aa: CASSELAGGAYEQYF
len: 15
j_gene: TRBJ2-7
v_gene: TRBV2

CDR3aa: CASSVVADRADTQYF
len: 15
j_gene: TRBJ2-3
v_gene: TRBV9

CDR3aa: CASSEGTGLDEQYF
len: 14
j_gene: TRBJ2-7
v_gene: TRBV2

CDR3aa: CASSSFPPTGSINYGYTF
len: 18
j_gene: TRBJ1-2
v_gene: TRBV28

CDR3aa: CASSDGAGETQYF
len: 13
j_gene: TRBJ2-5
v_gene: TRBV7-2

CDR3aa: CASSRGTGWNEQYF
len: 14
j_gene: TRBJ2-7
v_gene: TRBV28

CDR3aa: CASSFEVWVHEQYF
len: 14
j_gene: TRBJ2-7
v_gene: TRBV6-5

CDR3aa: CASSLEGSSGPERETQYF
len: 18
j_gene: TRBJ2-5
v_gene: TRBV11-2

CDR3aa: CASSPRQGGPDTQYF
len: 15
j_gene: TRBJ2-3
v_gene: TRBV4-3

CDR3aa: CASSLETSGGYEQYF
len: 15
j_gene: TRBJ2-7
v_gene: TRBV11-2

CDR3aa: CASSVGGQGYYGYTF
len: 15
j_gene: TRBJ1-2
v_gene: TRBV9

CDR3aa: CATSMFRVSYEQYF
len: 14
j_gene: TRBJ2-7
v_gene: TRBV6-6

CDR3aa: CASSLGNEQFF
len: 11
j_gene: TRBJ2-1
v_gene: TRBV7-2

CDR3aa: CASSLAGGNQPQHF
len: 14
j_gene: TRBJ1-5
v_gene: TRBV5-1

CDR3aa: CASSLSWLGNPGNEQFF
len: 17
j_gene: TRBJ2-1
v_gene: TRBV27

CDR3aa: CASSTYTDTQYF
len: 12
j_gene: TRBJ2-3
v_gene: TRBV19

CDR3aa: CASSEYRGGVNTEAFF
len: 16
j_gene: TRBJ1-1
v_gene: TRBV7-6

CDR3aa: CASSYLGPMNEQFF
len: 14
j_gene: TRBJ2-1
v_gene: TRBV27

CDR3aa: CSVEPSHGGNEQYF
len: 14
j_gene: TRBJ2-7
v_gene: TRBV29-1

CDR3aa: CASSWRTGETQYF
len: 13
j_gene: TRBJ2-5
v_gene: TRBV28

CDR3aa: CASSEARGISAGELFF
len: 16
j_gene: TRBJ2-2
v_gene: TRBV6-1

CDR3aa: CASSIQAGGLGYTF
len: 14
j_gene: TRBJ1-2
v_gene: TRBV27

CDR3aa: CASSQRAFTYEQYF
len: 14
j_gene: TRBJ2-7
v_gene: TRBV27

CDR3aa: CASSQDSSRDNEQFF
len: 15
j_gene: TRBJ2-1
v_gene: TRBV4-1

CDR3aa: CASSPLSGRATDEQFF
len: 16
j_gene: TRBJ2-1
v_gene: TRBV28

CDR3aa: CASSFDGRLGKETQYF
len: 16
j_gene: TRBJ2-5
v_gene: TRBV7-2

CDR3aa: CASSPGGGQMANEKLFF
len: 17
j_gene: TRBJ1-4
v_gene: TRBV7-8

CDR3aa: CASSEQGSGEAFF
len: 13
j_gene: TRBJ1-1
v_gene: TRBV19

CDR3aa: CASSEEASWRSPQHF
len: 15
j_gene: TRBJ1-5
v_gene: TRBV6-1

CDR3aa: CASSLRAGVYSYNEQFF
len: 17
j_gene: TRBJ2-1
v_gene: TRBV11-2

CDR3aa: CASSRTLTTGSPTGELFF
len: 18
j_gene: TRBJ2-2
v_gene: TRBV27

CDR3aa: CASSLVWAEQFF
len: 12
j_gene: TRBJ2-1
v_gene: TRBV11-2

CDR3aa: CASGSRDRGTAGELFF
len: 16
j_gene: TRBJ2-2
v_gene: TRBV12-5

CDR3aa: CASSLTAASYEQYF
len: 14
j_gene: TRBJ2-7
v_gene: TRBV28

CDR3aa: CASSLLGGDGYTF
len: 13
j_gene: TRBJ1-2
v_gene: TRBV7-9

CDR3aa: CASSQEGGWKTQYF
len: 14
j_gene: TRBJ2-5
v_gene: TRBV4-1

CDR3aa: CASSQGLGTGFSEQYF
len: 16
j_gene: TRBJ2-7
v_gene: TRBV4-1

CDR3aa: CASSTGDNEQFF
len: 12
j_gene: TRBJ2-1
v_gene: TRBV5-6